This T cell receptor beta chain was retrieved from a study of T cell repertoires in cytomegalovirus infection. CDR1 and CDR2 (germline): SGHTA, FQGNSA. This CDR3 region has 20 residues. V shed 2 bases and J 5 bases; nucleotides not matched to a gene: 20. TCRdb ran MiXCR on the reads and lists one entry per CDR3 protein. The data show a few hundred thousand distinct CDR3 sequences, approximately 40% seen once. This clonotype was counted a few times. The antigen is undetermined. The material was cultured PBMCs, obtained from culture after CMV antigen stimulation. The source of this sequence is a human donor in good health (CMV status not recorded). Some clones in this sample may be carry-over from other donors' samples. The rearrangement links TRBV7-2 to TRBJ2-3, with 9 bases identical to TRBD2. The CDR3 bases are TGTGCCAGCAGCTTACTCCCCACTAGCGGGCCTCTAAGGGCCCAAGATACGCAGTATTTT. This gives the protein CASSLLPTSGPLRAQDTQYF.